Listed here are 29 T cell receptor delta chains from one sample, sequenced in a study of human gamma delta and Vdelta1 T cells. TCRdb ran CATT on the PCR reads. The profile shows 4,000 or so delta-chain clones, roughly 25% of them singletons. Input material: naive CD27+ Vdelta1 gamma-delta T cells from blood. These receptors were taken from a human donor in good health.

The chain joins TRDV1 to TRDJ1; 10 bases are a match to TRDD3. CDR3 length: 14 amino acids. Unmatched junction bases numbered 2, after V lost 1 base and J lost 6 bases. Germline lookup yields CDR1 TSWWSYY and CDR2 QGS. The CDR3 DNA follows: TGTGCTCTTGGGGAACGGGGGATACGTAATAAACTCATCTTT. This translates into CALGERGIRNKLIF.

This clone is deemed medium-sized. The same CDR3 also results from other DNA sequences found in this sample. V and J are TRDV1 and TRDJ1; D unresolved. CDR3 size: 13 residues. Germline-derived CDR1 and CDR2 are TSWWSYY and QGS. V shed 6 bases and J shed 3 bases, with 11 bases lying between them. In nucleotides, the CDR3 is TGTGCTCTTGGAGACGTAAGGCCCGATAAACTCATCTTT. Its protein is CALGDVRPDKLIF.

At least ten counts were recorded for this clone. This likely reflects a read error, since a far larger clone is one base away. The sample has other DNA sequences that encode this CDR3 too. The chain recombines TRDV1 with TRDJ1, with 10 bases lining up with TRDD3. Germline CDR1 and CDR2: TSWWSYY and QGS. This CDR3 has 19 amino acids. CDR3: CALGAYRLGDTWYTDKLIF. The CDR3 region has the DNA TGTGCCCTTGGGGCTTATCGTTTGGGGGATACCTGGTACACCGATAAACTCATCTTT.

This chain connects TRDV1 to TRDJ1; 7 bases fit TRDD3. This CDR3 has 23 residues. The V and J ends lost 2 bases and 0 bases, in that order; junction bases with no gene match: 27. Germline V gene sequence: CDR1 TSWWSYY, CDR2 QGS. This CDR3 is CALGEYYGMGYFRVHPYTDKLIF. CDR3 DNA: TGTGCTCTTGGGGAATACTACGGCATGGGATACTTTAGAGTGCACCCCTACACCGATAAACTCATCTTT.

The chain joins TRDV1 to TRDJ1, with TRDD3 identical over 7 bases. Germline lookup yields CDR1 TSWWSYY and CDR2 QGS. There are 25 residues in the CDR3. J gave up 0 bases and V 4 bases, and 35 bases lay outside the gene matches. CDR3 sequence (DNA): TGTGCTCTTGGGGCCCCCCGGGATTCGGGGGATGATACTCTGCGCCCCCTGAAGTACACCGATAAACTCATCTTT. Its translation is CALGAPRDSGDDTLRPLKYTDKLIF.

The chain has TRDV1 and TRDJ2, with 12 nucleotides matching TRDD3. V was clipped by 2 bases and J by 1 base; unmatched bases: 8. Germline values: CDR1 TSWWSYY, CDR2 QGS. The CDR3 spans 19 residues. The CDR3 sequence: CALGEGAWGIRILTAQLFF. CDR3 coding DNA: TGTGCTCTTGGGGAAGGGGCCTGGGGGATACGCATTTTGACAGCACAACTCTTCTTT.

This sequence joins TRDV1 and TRDJ2; perhaps D is TRDD2 or TRDD3 (6 bases each). V was clipped by 1 base and J by 0 bases, with 30 bases between them. Germline loops: CDR1 TSWWSYY, CDR2 QGS. CDR3 length: 23 amino acids. Written as DNA, the CDR3 is TGTGCTCTTGGGGAACCCCCAGTCCTACACATATACGGGGGGGAGGCTTTGACAGCACAACTCTTCTTT. This codes for CALGEPPVLHIYGGEALTAQLFF.

This clone was picked up a small number of times. The chain employs TRDV1 and TRDJ1; TRDD3 matches 12 bases. Germline assignment: CDR1 TSWWSYY and CDR2 QGS. The CDR3 is 20 residues long. After removal of 0 bases from V and 2 bases from J, the junction contained 13 bases not matched to a gene. The DNA of the CDR3 is TGTGCTCTTGGGGAACTAGTACTGGGGGATACCCACAGGCGAACCGATAAACTCATCTTT. It specifies CALGELVLGDTHRRTDKLIF.

V gene TRDV1 combines with J gene TRDJ1, with TRDD3 identical over 9 bases. The CDR3 contains 13 residues. Per germline, CDR1 TSWWSYY and CDR2 QGS. J was trimmed by 2 bases and V by 6 bases; bases with no gene match: 1. CDR3 region: CALGLGDTDKLIF. DNA for the CDR3: TGTGCTCTTGGTCTGGGGGATACCGATAAACTCATCTTT.

On this clone itself: A read error likely explains this, since a far larger clone differs by one base. Within the sample, other DNA sequences also encode this same CDR3. This sequence joins TRDV1 and TRDJ1; D is tentatively TRDD2 or TRDD3 (7 bases each). Germline-derived CDR1 and CDR2 are TSWWSYY and QGS. The CDR3 totals 19 residues. CDR3 in DNA: TGTGCTCTTGGGGAACCTTTCCTACGAGGGATACTACACACCGATAAACTCATCTTC. Translation gives CALGEPFLRGILHTDKLIF.

This clone has just a few counts. This sequence joins TRDV1 and TRDJ1, with unresolved D. V lost 6 bases to trimming and J lost 0 bases, with 14 bases between them. Per the germline V gene, CDR1 is TSWWSYY and CDR2 is QGS. The CDR3 is 15 residues long. The CDR3 DNA reads as TGTGCTCTTGGAGTCCTTTGGCCTAACACCGATAAACTCATCTTT. It is translated as CALGVLWPNTDKLIF.

By proportion, this clone is large. Distinct nucleotide sequences in the sample also encode this CDR3. The chain joins TRDV1 to TRDJ1; 13 bases are shared with TRDD3. Per the germline V gene, CDR1 is TSWWSYY and CDR2 is QGS. The CDR3 runs 24 residues. After removal of 4 bases from V and 4 bases from J, the junction contained 30 bases not matched to a gene. CDR3 DNA sequence: TGTGCTCTTGGGGCCAAATCTGTCCGTCCAGGTACTGGGGGATACGTAGGTTGGAGCGATAAACTCATCTTT. Its protein product is CALGAKSVRPGTGGYVGWSDKLIF.

The V call is TRDV1, the J call TRDJ1; unclear D gene. In germline, CDR1 is TSWWSYY, CDR2 QGS. The V end lost 8 bases, the J end lost 0 bases, and 10 bases lay between the germline ends. The CDR3 has 13 amino acids. The CDR3 spells CALKLYYTDKLIF. Written as DNA, the CDR3 is TGTGCTCTTAAACTTTATTACACCGATAAACTCATCTTT.

This clone is termed medium-sized. This likely came from a read error, as a far larger clone is one base away. V gene TRDV1 combines with J gene TRDJ1; no clear D gene. The CDR3 covers 20 residues. Germline-derived CDR1 and CDR2 are TSWWSYY and QGS. Trimming pared 5 bases from V and 0 bases from J, leaving 28 bases between. The CDR3 sequence is CALGPFKGPSPGTYTDKLIF. The CDR3 nucleotides read TGTGCTCTTGGGCCCTTTAAAGGTCCCTCCCCTGGTACGTACACCGATAAACTCATCTTT.

This clone was found a few times. Sequence at one end of the junction differs from germline and may be a read error. The V gene is TRDV1, the J gene TRDJ1, with a weak D call TRDD3 (8 bases). This CDR3 is 24 amino acids long. CDR1 and CDR2 from the germline V gene are TSWWSYY and QGS. DNA for the CDR3: TGCGCTCTTGGGGATCTCCCTCGCCCTTCCTGCAGGTGGGGGATTCACTATTACACCGATAAACTCATCTTT. This sequence encodes CALGDLPRPSCRWGIHYYTDKLIF.

The chain is built from TRDV1 and TRDJ1, with no clear D. Germline V gene sequence: CDR1 TSWWSYY, CDR2 QGS. V lost 2 bases and J lost 0, with 13 bases in between. This CDR3 has 16 residues. The DNA of the CDR3 is TGTGCTCTTGGGGAAGGTCCTCCCGCGTACACCGATAAACTCATCTTT. Residues: CALGEGPPAYTDKLIF.

This clone was counted a few times. This rearrangement joins TRDV1 to TRDJ1; 7 bases match TRDD3. The germline CDR1 and CDR2 sequences are TSWWSYY and QGS. V trimming: 0 bases; J trimming: 1 base; junction bases outside the gene matches: 41. The length of the CDR3 is 28 residues. CDR3 nucleotide sequence: TGTGCTCTTGGGGAACTTTCTACCGGACCACTTGGGGTACCCTGGTGGGGGACGGGGTTGGTACGCACCGATAAACTCATCTTT. As protein: CALGELSTGPLGVPWWGTGLVRTDKLIF.

Concerning this clone itself: TCRdb assigns this DNA the protein of a much larger clone, which departs from its translation at residue 11; this likely reflects a read error, and the protein shown comes from translating the DNA. V gene TRDV1 combines with J gene TRDJ1, with 9 bases identical to TRDD3. From germline, CDR1 is TSWWSYY and CDR2 QGS. The CDR3 length is 20 residues. The ends lost 0 bases at V and 3 bases at J; junction bases unmatched: 17. This CDR3 is CALGELSLRKPGDTADKLIF. CDR3 nucleotides: TGTGCTCTTGGGGAACTATCCCTGAGAAAACCGGGGGATACTGCCGATAAACTCATCTTT.

In regard to this clone: At one end the junction does not follow the germline gene, possibly because of a read error. The chain carries TRDV1 and TRDJ1; unclear D gene. The CDR3 runs 11 residues. Germline CDR1 TSWWSYY, CDR2 QGS. Written as DNA, the CDR3 is TGTGCTCTTGGAAGCACCTATAAACTCATCTTT. It codes for CALGSTYKLIF.

This clone is medium-sized (0.01 to 0.1%). A far larger clone is one nucleotide away, so this likely arose from a read error. Other DNA sequences in this sample translate to the same CDR3. V and J are TRDV1 and TRDJ1; TRDD3 matches 12 bases. This CDR3 region has 19 residues. Germline assignment: CDR1 TSWWSYY and CDR2 QGS. Written as DNA, the CDR3 is TGTGCTCTGGACCTCCCTTCCCTATCCTTACTGGGGGATACCGATAAACTCATCTTC. Residues: CALDLPSLSLLGDTDKLIF.

The table lists this clone with a few counts. The rearrangement uses TRDV1 and TRDJ1; 7 nucleotides align to TRDD3. Germline-derived CDR1 and CDR2 are TSWWSYY and QGS. V shed 0 bases, J shed 0 bases, and the junction held 10 bases outside the gene matches. The CDR3 length is 18 residues. CDR3 residues: CALGELQVGGSYTDKLIF. CDR3 nucleotides: TGTGCTCTTGGGGAACTTCAAGTAGGGGGATCGTACACCGATAAACTCATCTTT.

This clone was picked up a small number of times. This sequence joins TRDV1 and TRDJ1, with 9 bases that match TRDD3. The V gene's germline CDR1 is TSWWSYY and CDR2 QGS. The CDR3 is made up of 17 amino acids. V dropped 5 bases and J dropped 0; count of bases not matched to a gene: 10. CDR3 amino acids: CALGLYWGTDYTDKLIF. CDR3 DNA sequence: TGTGCTCTTGGGTTATACTGGGGGACCGACTACACCGATAAACTCATCTTT.

This clone is deemed medium-sized. This likely traces to a read error, being one base from a far larger clone. The chain uses TRDV1 and TRDJ1, with TRDD3 matching over 11 bases. The CDR3 is made up of 22 amino acids. Germline loops: CDR1 TSWWSYY, CDR2 QGS. In DNA, the CDR3 is TGTGCTCTTGGGGAACCCTACGTATGGGGGATACGCGGTTGGCAAAACAACAACAAACCCATCTTT. Translated, it gives CALGEPYVWGIRGWQNNNKPIF.

Concerning this clone itself: The protein TCRdb lists belongs to a much larger clone and differs from this DNA's translation at residue 13, which points to a read error; the protein shown is made from the DNA. The chain carries TRDV1 and TRDJ1; D may be TRDD2 (5 bases). The germline gives CDR1 TSWWSYY, CDR2 QGS. Trimming shortened V by 0 bases and J by 0 bases, and 23 bases separated the two germline ends. CDR3 length equals 20 residues. The CDR3 loop is CALGELCTYDAGRYTDKLIF. In DNA, the CDR3 is TGTGCTCTTGGGGAACTATGCACCTACGATGCTGGAAGGTACACCGATAAACTCATCTTT.

This rearrangement joins TRDV1 to TRDJ1; D is unclear. Germline CDR1 is TSWWSYY and CDR2 is QGS. This CDR3 region has 16 residues. V shed 2 bases and J shed 0 bases, with 13 bases lying between them. The CDR3 bases are TGTGCTCTTGGGGAAAACCGGAGGCCATACACCGATAAACTCATCTTT. This encodes CALGENRRPYTDKLIF.

Concerning this clone: Other DNA sequences in this sample translate to the same CDR3. This chain uses TRDV1 with TRDJ1; 11 nucleotides line up with TRDD3. CDR3 size: 21 residues. CDR1 is TSWWSYY, CDR2 QGS, per germline. Trimming took 2 bases from V and 2 from J; bases not matched to a gene: 19. The CDR3, as DNA: TGTGCTCTTGGGGAAAAAGGGAGGACTGGGGGATATAATTTTTGTACCGATAAACTCATCTTT. Translating gives CALGEKGRTGGYNFCTDKLIF.

Comments on this clone: A far larger clone is one base from this, pointing to a likely read error. This same CDR3 is encoded by further DNA sequences in the sample. V and J are TRDV1 and TRDJ1; 13 nucleotides agree with TRDD3. CDR3 length equals 22 residues. Germline CDR1 TSWWSYY, CDR2 QGS. The CDR3 DNA reads TGTGCTCTGGGGGAACTTCCCCTCCCTGCCCTACTGGGGGATACGCGATCCGATAAACTCATCTTT. This encodes CALGELPLPALLGDTRSDKLIF.

This chain joins TRDV1 and TRDJ1; unclear D gene. From germline, CDR1 is TSWWSYY and CDR2 QGS. This CDR3 has 20 residues. V lost 0 bases and J 4 bases, leaving 27 bases between the germline ends. The CDR3 region has the DNA TGTGCTCTTGGGGAACTGGGAGGGCGGCAGAGGGTACTACGATTCGATAAACTCATCTTT. Translated: CALGELGGRQRVLRFDKLIF.

With regard to this clone: The protein TCRdb gives is from a much larger clone and does not agree with this DNA's translation at residue 14, likely a read error; the protein shown here comes from the DNA. The V call is TRDV1, the J call TRDJ1; the match to TRDD3 covers 9 bases. This CDR3 is 20 amino acids long. Germline loops: CDR1 TSWWSYY, CDR2 QGS. The junction had 19 bases not matched to a gene; V was cut back by 4 bases and J by 1 base. The CDR3 nucleotides are TGTGCTCTTGGGGCCCCCACTCTCAAGTACTGGGGGAGGTGCACCGATAAACTCATCTTT. It is translated as CALGAPTLKYWGRCTDKLIF.